What follows are 25 T cell receptor beta chains derived from one specimen sequenced in a study of PD-1 blockade in classical Hodgkin lymphoma. Each patient's relapse followed autologous stem cell transplantation, and brentuximab vedotin exposure varied. Purification of CD4+ T cells from thawed PBMCs was achieved by magnetic negative selection. Method: immunoSEQ multiplex PCR; TCRdb's copy keeps in-frame clones and lacks some. The table includes about 12,000 clones, around 80% detected once. This sample comprised CD4+ T cells from blood, obtained at baseline. The receptor set was obtained from a human donor with classical Hodgkin lymphoma.

CDR3 residues: CASSANRGRTDTQYF. CDR3 nucleotide sequence: TGTGCCAGTAGTGCGAACAGGGGGAGAACAGATACGCAGTATTTT. The V gene is TRBV19, the J gene TRBJ2-3; 8 bases are shared with TRBD1. Germline CDR1 and CDR2: LNHDA and SQIVND (reference sequence). The CDR3 runs 15 residues. After removal of 5 bases from V and 3 bases from J, the junction contained 7 bases not matched to a gene. Based on the CDR3 plus reference TRBV19 and TRBJ2-3, the full variable domain is DGGITQSPKYLFRKEGQNVTLSCEQNLNHDAMYWYRQDPGQGLRLIYYSQIVNDFQKGDIAEGYSVSREKKESFPLTVTSAQKNPTAFYLCASSANRGRTDTQYFGPGTRLTVL.

The chain recombines TRBV28 with TRBJ2-5; D gene ambiguous. CDR1 and CDR2 from the germline V gene are MDHEN and SYDVKM. CDR3 length: 16 residues. The V end was cut by 6 bases, the J end by 4 bases, with 21 bases between. CDR3 sequence reads: CASSGVWVSTRETQYF. The DNA for the CDR3 is TGTGCCAGCAGCGGTGTTTGGGTCTCAACGAGAGAGACCCAGTACTTC.

The V call is TRBV28, the J call TRBJ1-1; D is unresolved. The V gene lost 6 bases and the J gene lost 6 bases, with 8 bases spanning the gap. The CDR3 length is 11 residues. Germline-derived CDR1 and CDR2 are MDHEN and SYDVKM. The CDR3 nucleotides are TGTGCCAGCAGGGGCCGGCCTGAAGCTTTCTTT. It is translated as CASRGRPEAFF.

A single count supports this clone. The chain recombines TRBV5-1 with TRBJ2-3, with 8 bases lining up with TRBD1. The CDR3 runs 15 residues. In germline, CDR1 is SGHRS, CDR2 YFSETQ. With V trimmed by 4 bases and J by 3 bases, 7 bases remained unmatched. The CDR3 sequence: CASSIGQGRTDTQYF. In DNA, the CDR3 is TGCGCCAGCAGCATCGGACAGGGCAGGACAGATACGCAGTATTTT.

As DNA, the CDR3 is TGCGCCAGCAGCCGTATTAGCGGGGGGCCAAACAATGAGCAGTTCTTC. Protein sequence: CASSRISGGPNNEQFF. This sequence joins TRBV4-1 and TRBJ2-1; 10 bases fit TRBD2. Germline CDR1 reads MGHRA; CDR2 reads YSYEKL. CDR3 size: 16 residues. With V trimmed by 4 bases and J by 5 bases, 8 bases remained unmatched.

This clone was counted between two and nine times. The chain has TRBV6-6 and TRBJ1-5; D call uncertain. Germline lookup yields CDR1 MNHNY and CDR2 SVGAGI (reference sequence). The V end lost 6 bases, the J end lost 5 bases, and 5 bases lay between the germline ends. The CDR3 length is 11 residues. The CDR3 DNA follows: TGTGCCAGCAGGGTCGATCAGCCCCAGCATTTT. It specifies CASRVDQPQHF.

This clone has a single count. The chain carries TRBV5-1 and TRBJ2-7, with 9 positions matching TRBD1. With 0 bases clipped from V and 5 bases from J, the junction kept 3 bases outside the gene matches. Germline loops: CDR1 SGHRS, CDR2 YFSETQ. This CDR3 region has 14 residues. The CDR3 spells CASSLDRGPNEQYF. The CDR3 DNA is TGCGCCAGCAGCTTGGACAGGGGGCCAAACGAGCAGTACTTC.

The chain recombines TRBV20-1 with TRBJ2-7; either TRBD1 or TRBD2 may fit D (6 bases each). The germline V gene encodes CDR1 DFQATT and CDR2 SNEGSKA (reference sequence). CDR3 length equals 11 residues. V was cut by 3 bases and J by 6 bases, with 9 bases left in between. CDR3 nucleotide sequence: TGCAGTGCTAGTGAGGGGGGCGAGCAGTACTTC. Protein: CSASEGGEQYF.

About this clone itself: Germline and junction disagree at one end, which may indicate a read error. The CDR3 DNA reads as TGTGCCAGCAGTCTCGACAGGGGGCTAACCTTC. Translated, it gives CASSLDRGLTF. V gene TRBV28 combines with J gene TRBJ2-7, with 10 bases matching TRBD1. The V gene's germline CDR1 is MDHEN and CDR2 SYDVKM. This CDR3 is 11 amino acids long.

The CDR3: CASSLEGENTEAFF. As DNA, the CDR3 is TGTGCCAGCAGCTTAGAAGGGGAGAACACTGAAGCTTTCTTT. The chain has TRBV7-9 and TRBJ1-1, with TRBD1 as a possible D gene (5 bases). The length of the CDR3 is 14 residues. Germline V lookup: CDR1 SEHNR, CDR2 FQNEAQ (reference sequence). V was pared by 1 base and J by 1 base, with 7 bases between.

The chain has TRBV2 and TRBJ1-1; D gene unclear. Germline V gives CDR1 SNHLY, CDR2 FYNNEI. Trimming took 8 bases from V and 4 from J, leaving 17 bases between them. The CDR3 extends over 14 amino acids. The CDR3 DNA sequence: TGTGCCAGCTCCTCTAATGAGGTCATCACTGAAGCTTTCTTT. Translated: CASSSNEVITEAFF.

The chain uses TRBV5-6 and TRBJ1-6; D is perhaps TRBD1 (6 bases). Germline CDR1 SGHDT, CDR2 YYEEEE. The CDR3 sequence is 15 residues long. Trimming stripped 4 bases from V and 10 bases from J, with 18 bases between. The CDR3 protein is CASSHLGRGGSPLHF. The CDR3 nucleotides read TGTGCCAGCAGCCACCTGGGCAGGGGCGGCTCACCCCTCCACTTT. Using reference TRBV5-6 and TRBJ1-6 for the parts outside the CDR3, the full variable domain is DAGVTQSPTHLIKTRGQQVTLRCSPKSGHDTVSWYQQALGQGPQFIFQYYEEEERQRGNFPDRFSGHQFPNYSSELNVNALLLGDSALYLCASSHLGRGGSPLHFGNGTRLTVT.

The chain joins TRBV7-2 to TRBJ2-1; 10 bases map to TRBD1. This CDR3 spans 15 amino acids. Germline V CDR1 and CDR2: SGHTA, FQGNSA. V was clipped by 5 bases and J by 6 bases; unmatched bases: 7. In DNA form, the CDR3 reads TGTGCCAGCAGCCCACAGGGACAGGGGTTCAATGAGCAGTTCTTC. It encodes CASSPQGQGFNEQFF.

The table lists this clone with a count of one. The genes are TRBV7-9 and TRBJ1-1; D is uncertain. The V end lost 0 bases, the J end lost 1 base, and 12 bases lay between the germline ends. From germline, CDR1 is SEHNR and CDR2 FQNEAQ (reference sequence). The CDR3 totals 16 residues. CDR3 nucleotides: TGTGCCAGCAGCTTAGCTGTGAGGCGGGAGAACACTGAAGCTTTCTTT. Protein product: CASSLAVRRENTEAFF. The variable domain in full, completed from reference TRBV7-9 and TRBJ1-1, reads DTGVSQNPRHKITKRGQNVTFRCDPISEHNRLYWYRQTLGQGPEFLTYFQNEAQLEKSRLLSDRFSAERPKGSFSTLEIQRTEQGDSAMYLCASSLAVRRENTEAFFGQGTRLTVV.

The chain links TRBV29-1 to TRBJ2-5; TRBD2 is a possible D gene (5 bases). The DNA end lines up better with TRBJ2-7; the J call may be wrong. CDR3 length: 14 residues. Germline V gene sequence: CDR1 SQVTM, CDR2 ANQGSEA. The CDR3 sequence: CSVEDTRDSYEQYF. Here the CDR3 DNA reads TGCAGCGTTGAAGATACACGGGATTCCTACGAGCAGTACTTC.

This chain connects TRBV5-4 to TRBJ2-2; 9 bases agree with TRBD1. Germline V lookup: CDR1 SGHNT, CDR2 YYREEE (reference sequence). The CDR3 contains 15 residues. Unmatched junction bases numbered 4, after V lost 2 bases and J lost 5 bases. The CDR3, as DNA: TGTGCCAGCAGCTTCCGGGACAGGGATACCGGGGAGCTGTTTTTT. This gives the protein CASSFRDRDTGELFF.

In this sample, this clone turned up a few times. This chain connects TRBV28 to TRBJ1-2; 7 bases map to TRBD1. The J segment lost 8 bases and the V segment lost 5 bases, leaving 8 bases of the junction unmatched. The CDR3 loop spans 13 amino acids. Germline CDR1 is MDHEN and CDR2 is SYDVKM. CDR3 DNA: TGTGCCAGCAGTATTCTTCTGACAGGGGGCTACACCTTC. Protein sequence: CASSILLTGGYTF.

This clone was counted a few times. The V gene is TRBV19, the J gene TRBJ1-2; no reliable D call. V shed 3 bases and J shed 0 bases, with 11 bases lying between them. Germline lookup yields CDR1 LNHDA and CDR2 SQIVND (reference sequence). This CDR3 has 15 residues. The CDR3 DNA reads TGTGCCAGTAGTATTGGGGTACAGACTAACTATGGCTACACCTTC. It specifies CASSIGVQTNYGYTF.

The chain is built from TRBV11-2 and TRBJ2-4, with a weak D call TRBD1 (6 bases). The CDR3 runs to 15 residues. CDR1 is SGHAT and CDR2 is FQNNGV in the germline V gene. V was pared by 5 bases and J by 2 bases, with 13 bases between. This chain's CDR3 is CASSQEQGTKNIQYF. In nucleotides, the CDR3 is TGTGCCAGCAGCCAAGAACAGGGAACCAAAAACATTCAGTACTTC.

The chain combines TRBV7-9 with TRBJ2-5, with TRBD2 identical over 8 bases. The CDR3 has 15 residues. Germline trimming cut 6 bases from V and 2 bases from J; bases unmatched to any gene: 8. In germline, CDR1 is SEHNR, CDR2 FQNEAQ (reference sequence). DNA of the CDR3: TGTGCCAGCAGTTCAAGCGGGGGAGGGCAAGAGACCCAGTACTTC. This sequence encodes CASSSSGGGQETQYF.

This chain joins TRBV5-1 and TRBJ2-3; D gene unclear. Trimming pared 1 base from V and 0 bases from J, leaving 12 bases between. Germline CDR1 SGHRS, CDR2 YFSETQ. The CDR3 length is 16 residues. The CDR3 loop reads CASSLSDRVSTDTQYF. For the CDR3, the DNA is TGCGCCAGCAGCTTGAGTGATAGGGTTAGCACAGATACGCAGTATTTT.

J is TRBJ2-5 and V is TRBV7-2; 8 bases fit TRBD2. The CDR3 covers 15 residues. Per the germline V gene, CDR1 is SGHTA and CDR2 is FQGNSA. V was pared by 2 bases and J by 4 bases, with 6 bases of the junction left unmatched. The DNA for the CDR3 is TGTGCCAGCAGCTTATCTGGTCGGGGGGGAGAGACCCAGTACTTC. Its translation: CASSLSGRGGETQYF. Full variable domain (outside the CDR3, taken from reference TRBV7-2 and TRBJ2-5): GAGVSQSPSNKVTEKGKDVELRCDPISGHTALYWYRQSLGQGLEFLIYFQGNSAPDKSGLPSDRFSAERTGGSVSTLTIQRTQQEDSAVYLCASSLSGRGGETQYFGPGTRLLVL.

The chain joins TRBV6-5 to TRBJ1-1; TRBD1 might be the D (5 bases). V lost 2 bases and J lost 5, with 9 bases in between. This CDR3 contains 13 residues. The germline V gene encodes CDR1 MNHEY and CDR2 SVGAGI. CDR3 bases: TGTGCCAGCAGTTACGATAGGGGTACTGAAGCTTTCTTT. Protein: CASSYDRGTEAFF.

CDR3 in DNA: TGTGCCAGCAAGAACAGGGGGGTCACAGATACGCAGTATTTT. The encoded protein is CASKNRGVTDTQYF. This sequence joins TRBV6-1 and TRBJ2-3; TRBD1 agrees at 8 bases. The CDR3 consists of 14 residues. The V gene's germline CDR1 is MNHNS and CDR2 SASEGT. V lost 7 bases and J lost 2; bases outside the gene matches: 5.

The chain links TRBV29-1 to TRBJ2-7, with D possibly called TRBD1 or TRBD2 (6 bases each). This CDR3 has 14 residues. The germline gives CDR1 SQVTM, CDR2 ANQGSEA. Trimming pared 3 bases from V and 1 base from J, leaving 13 bases between. The CDR3 nucleotides are TGCAGCGTTGATTCCGGGGGCCATTCCTACGAGCAGTACTTC. Translation: CSVDSGGHSYEQYF.